This T cell receptor (beta chain) was found in a study of T cell responses to AZD1222 COVID-19 vaccine. Study-level results: White British donors predominated, females outnumbered males, and clonal diversity was possibly underestimated.

This clone was recorded once. The antigen remains undetermined. Trimming cost V 4 bases and J 5 bases; bases outside gene matches: 8. CDR1 and CDR2 from the germline V gene are LGHDT and YNNKEL (reference sequence). The length of the CDR3 is 16 residues. This table comes from immunoSEQ multiplex PCR, and its TCRdb copy is limited to in-frame clones, with some not included. The data hold about 56,000 clones, with 70% to 90% observed a single time. The sequenced sample was peripheral blood, obtained on day 0 of AZD1222 vaccination. The receptor comes from an adult in good health. The J gene is TRBJ1-6, the V gene TRBV3-1 (or the pseudogene TRBV3-2); TRBD1 agrees at 7 bases. The CDR3, as DNA: TGTGCCAGCAGCCCGTTTACAGGGGCTAATAATTCACCCCTCCACTTT. Translation: CASSPFTGANNSPLHF.